What follows is one T cell receptor (beta chain) and its context. The data derive from a study of blood T cell repertoires in COVID-19. Background on the study: Donors in the United States, Italy and Spain gave samples during acute or convalescent COVID-19. PBMCs, B-cell-depleted T cells, or T cells provided the cDNA or gDNA that made up the material.

Original methodology: Nucleated cell counts were estimated from reference gene primer amplification. Some clones are missing from TCRdb's copy, which holds only in-frame ones; the method was immunoSEQ multiplex PCR. The V and J calls and clone size come from that table; D and trimming were worked out from the DNA. Here the sample spans about 90,000 clones, 80% being singletons. Germline loops: CDR1 LNHDA, CDR2 SQIVND (reference sequence). V was shortened by 6 bases and J by 8 bases, with 14 bases between the two germline ends. This CDR3 has 13 residues. The sample comprised peripheral blood. The origin of this receptor is a woman in her seventies with acute or convalescent COVID-19. The chain has TRBV19 and TRBJ1-5; D remains ambiguous. The CDR3 reads CASRSLPGEPQHF. CDR3 bases: TGTGCCAGTAGGAGCCTACCCGGGGAGCCCCAGCATTTT.